This record looks at one T cell receptor (beta chain) sequence and its context. Its antigen is unidentified. The data are from a study of cytomegalovirus exposure and HLA in healthy donors. About the research overall: The roughly 100 million unique TCR beta sequences, from about 180 million T cells, were found by an earlier analysis. Tens of millions of unique TCRs from HLA-typed donors made up an early data release. Whole-study findings and limits: Association of a missense DCLRE1C variant with TCR beta V- and J-gene trimming was reported in a later analysis.

Primers for the PCR totalled 60 Vbeta and 13 Jbeta. Sequencing was performed with immunoSEQ multiplex PCR; in TCRdb, only in-frame clones are kept and a portion is missing. The profile shows around 200,000 clones, about 89% of them singletons. V was shortened by 4 bases and J by 4 bases, with 16 bases between the two germline ends. Germline-derived CDR1 and CDR2 are SGHAT and FQNNGV. The CDR3 consists of 15 residues. The receptor's source is a woman between 18 and 29 years old in good health and CMV-seronegative. This chain links TRBV11-2 with TRBJ1-2; D perhaps matches TRBD1 (6 bases). The sequenced sample consisted of PBMCs. The CDR3 reads CASSYLQGVTYGYTF. The CDR3, as DNA: TGTGCCAGCAGCTATCTACAGGGTGTCACCTATGGCTACACCTTC.